The 11 T cell receptor beta chains given below trace back to one sample, sequenced in a study of T cell repertoires in cytomegalovirus infection. TCRdb ran MiXCR on the reads and lists one entry per CDR3 protein. The sample has about 140,000 distinct CDR3 sequences; approximately 5.9% are singletons. The sequencing sample was made of PBMCs. The source of these receptors is a human donor in good health (CMV status not recorded). Some clones in this sample may be carry-over from other donors' samples.

This clonotype was recorded at least ten times. The CDR3: CATSQGVMSYGYTF. The CDR3 nucleotides are TGTGCCACTTCACAGGGGGTGATGAGCTATGGCTACACCTTC. V and J are TRBV28 and TRBJ1-2, with 8 bases matching TRBD1. The CDR3 is 14 amino acids. Germline CDR1 and CDR2: MDHEN and SYDVKM. The trim removed 10 bases at V and 4 bases at J, leaving 11 bases unmatched.

There are many counts of this clonotype. The J gene is TRBJ2-7, the V gene TRBV28; D ambiguous. Germline V lookup: CDR1 MDHEN, CDR2 SYDVKM. Trimming cost V 6 bases and J 8 bases, with 14 bases left between them. CDR3 length: 12 amino acids. The CDR3 DNA reads TGTGCCAGCAGCCCTAGGTCACGGCAGCAGTACTTC. It codes for CASSPRSRQQYF.

The chain links TRBV5-8 to TRBJ2-1; maybe TRBD1 (5 bases). This CDR3 comprises 13 residues. Trimming removed 1 base at V and 6 bases at J, with 8 bases between. CDR1 and CDR2 (germline): SGHTS, YDEGEE. The CDR3 nucleotides read TGTGCCAGCAGCTTGAGGCAGGGCAATGAGCAGTTCTTC. It encodes CASSLRQGNEQFF. Filled out from reference TRBV5-8 and TRBJ2-1, the complete variable domain reads EAGVTQSPTHLIKTRGQQATLRCSPISGHTSVYWYQQALGLGLQFLLWYDEGEERNRGNFPPRFSGRQFPNYSSELNVNALELEDSALYLCASSLRQGNEQFFGPGTRLTVL.

This chain joins TRBV28 and TRBJ1-6; no clear D gene. The V end lost 8 bases, the J end lost 0 bases, and 11 bases lay between the germline ends. Looked up from germline, CDR1 is MDHEN and CDR2 is SYDVKM. The CDR3 covers 15 residues. The CDR3 DNA sequence: TGTGCCAGCGGCGACCTCAGCTCCTATAATTCACCCCTCCACTTT. Protein sequence: CASGDLSSYNSPLHF.

This clonotype was counted between two and nine times. This chain joins TRBV20-1 and TRBJ2-5; 9 bases agree with TRBD2. Germline V CDR1 and CDR2: DFQATT, SNEGSKA (reference sequence). The CDR3 has 14 amino acids. V shed 3 bases and J 3 bases; nucleotides not matched to a gene: 5. Here the CDR3 DNA reads TGCAGTGCTAGGATAGCGGGAGTAAAAGAGACCCAGTACTTC. Amino acid sequence: CSARIAGVKETQYF.

This sequence joins TRBV7-2 and TRBJ1-2; 7 positions agree with TRBD1. The CDR3 totals 13 residues. The germline V gene encodes CDR1 SGHTA and CDR2 FQGNSA. With V trimmed by 5 bases and J by 4 bases, 4 bases remained unmatched. The CDR3 region is CASSADRTYGYTF. The DNA for the CDR3 is TGTGCCAGCAGCGCGGACAGGACCTATGGCTACACCTTC.

This clonotype occurred a few times. The chain recombines TRBV9 with TRBJ1-1, with D possibly TRBD1 on 6 matching bases. CDR3 length equals 14 residues. Germline V gives CDR1 SGDLS, CDR2 YYNGEE. Trimming removed 0 bases from V and 4 bases from J, with 10 bases in between. The CDR3 spells CASSVADRRTEAFF. DNA of the CDR3: TGTGCCAGCAGCGTAGCGGACAGACGCACTGAAGCTTTCTTT.

This clonotype was recorded many times. The chain employs TRBV7-2 and TRBJ2-3; no clear D gene. Per germline, CDR1 SGHTA and CDR2 FQGNSA. The V and J ends lost 5 bases and 0 bases respectively, with 21 bases between them. This CDR3 contains 18 residues. The CDR3 region is CASSPETRFLPSTDTQYF. CDR3 DNA sequence: TGTGCCAGCAGCCCCGAGACACGGTTCTTGCCTAGCACAGATACGCAGTATTTT.

This clonotype showed up many times. The gene calls are TRBV20-1 and TRBJ2-2; no reliable D call. This CDR3 has 14 residues. Trimming took 3 bases from V and 4 from J, leaving 12 bases between them. Germline CDR1 and CDR2: DFQATT and SNEGSKA (reference sequence). Written as DNA, the CDR3 is TGCAGTGCTAGGTCCGGGTCGATCACCGGGGAGCTGTTTTTT. Translating it yields CSARSGSITGELFF.

This clonotype was seen many times. V usage is TRBV12-3 or TRBV12-4 and J usage is TRBJ1-2, with D possibly matching TRBD1 (5 bases). This CDR3 contains 16 residues. V was trimmed by 5 bases and J by 8 bases, leaving 24 bases between them. For the CDR3, the DNA is TGTGCCAGCAGTCCCCGGGACGACCCCCGATTGGGGGGCTACACCTTC. Translation gives CASSPRDDPRLGGYTF.

In regard to this clonotype: One junction end does not reproduce the germline sequence, and a read error may be involved. The V and J genes are TRBV27 and TRBJ2-6, with a weak D call TRBD2 (6 bases). Germline lookup yields CDR1 MNHEY and CDR2 SMNVEV (reference sequence). CDR3 length equals 15 residues. The CDR3 DNA is TGTGCCAGCAGTGCGGAGGGGCGAGGGGACAACGTCCTGACTTTC. Its translation is CASSAEGRGDNVLTF.